The 16 T cell receptor beta chains listed next were all sequenced from one sample in a study of blood T cells in healthy people across ages. A second PCR of about 7 to 12 cycles used a sample-barcoded 5' primer and a J-beta primer mix. One entry per CDR3 protein, called by TCRdb with MiXCR from the 5' RACE reads. The data show 700,000 to 950,000 distinct CDR3 sequences, over 45% seen once. The sequenced sample was blood. The receptor source for this set is a man aged 25 to 45 in good health.

The rearrangement links TRBV20-1 to TRBJ1-2; no clear D. Per germline, CDR1 DFQATT and CDR2 SNEGSKA (reference sequence). V was cut by 4 bases and J by 8 bases, with 11 bases left in between. The CDR3 is 11 amino acids. The DNA for the CDR3 is TGCAGTGCTACACCAACGGGCGGCTACACCTTC. Its protein is CSATPTGGYTF.

This clonotype appeared a few times. The chain is built from TRBV29-1 and TRBJ1-2; TRBD1 aligns across 7 bases. The CDR3 covers 13 residues. J gave up 3 bases and V 3 bases, and 4 bases lay outside the gene matches. CDR1 is SQVTM, CDR2 ANQGSEA, per germline. CDR3 amino acids: CSVENRGHYGYTF. DNA of the CDR3: TGCAGCGTTGAGAACAGGGGTCACTATGGCTACACCTTC. Filled out from reference TRBV29-1 and TRBJ1-2, the complete variable domain reads SAVISQKPSRDICQRGTSLTIQCQVDSQVTMMFWYRQQPGQSLTLIATANQGSEATYESGFVIDKFPISRPNLTFSTLTVSNMSPEDSSIYLCSVENRGHYGYTFGSGTRLTVV.

CDR3 in DNA: TGTGCCAGCAGCTTATGGCGGGAGCAAACCTACAATGAGCAGTTCTTC. Its protein is CASSLWREQTYNEQFF. V gene TRBV7-6 combines with J gene TRBJ2-1, with TRBD2 identical over 7 bases. The CDR3 totals 16 residues. With 2 bases clipped from V and 2 bases from J, the junction kept 6 bases outside the gene matches. Germline V CDR1 and CDR2: SGHVS, FNYEAQ.

This chain uses TRBV12-3 or TRBV12-4 with TRBJ2-2; 8 bases are a match to TRBD1. The CDR3 extends over 14 amino acids. The J segment lost 4 bases and the V segment lost 6 bases, leaving 4 bases of the junction unmatched. The CDR3 DNA is TGTGCCAGCAGACTGACAGGGGTCACCGGGGAGCTGTTTTTT. Amino acids: CASRLTGVTGELFF.

The table lists this clonotype with many counts. The chain combines TRBV20-1 with TRBJ1-2; D is unclear. V lost 5 bases and J 5 bases, leaving 6 bases between the germline ends. The germline CDR1 and CDR2 sequences are DFQATT and SNEGSKA (reference sequence). This CDR3 spans 10 amino acids. For the CDR3, the DNA is TGCAGTGCTGACGAATATGGCTACACCTTC. Translated: CSADEYGYTF.

A few counts support this clonotype. The chain has TRBV10-2 and TRBJ1-2; D is perhaps TRBD1 (5 bases). Germline V gene lookup returns CDR1 WSHSY and CDR2 SAAADI. V lost 2 bases and J 8 bases, leaving 12 bases between the germline ends. The CDR3 runs to 13 residues. The CDR3 DNA reads as TGCGCCAGCAGTGAGAGGGGCCTGGGCGGCTACACCTTC. Its protein product is CASSERGLGGYTF.

The rearrangement joins TRBV30 to TRBJ1-1; unclear D gene. Trimming stripped 0 bases from V and 3 bases from J, with 8 bases between. The CDR3 extends over 13 amino acids. Germline loops: CDR1 GTSNPN, CDR2 SVGIG (reference sequence). CDR3 bases: TGTGCCTGGAGTGTAAGTGGGCACACTGAAGCTTTCTTT. It yields the protein CAWSVSGHTEAFF.

V and J are TRBV7-6 and TRBJ2-1; 8 bases align to TRBD2. Germline V gives CDR1 SGHVS, CDR2 FNYEAQ. The CDR3 extends over 16 amino acids. The trim removed 1 base at V and 7 bases at J, leaving 9 bases unmatched. The CDR3 DNA sequence: TGTGCCAGCAGCTTAGGGTCTCGCGGGAGGTGGAATGAGCAGTTCTTC. Translating gives CASSLGSRGRWNEQFF.

The chain carries TRBV25-1 and TRBJ2-1; tentatively, D is TRBD1 (5 bases). The germline gives CDR1 MGHDK, CDR2 SYGVNS. Trimming took off 0 bases at V and 6 bases at J, with 12 bases between the two ends. This CDR3 has 15 amino acids. The CDR3 nucleotides read TGTGCCAGCAGTGAATACGGACACAACCTCAATGAGCAGTTCTTC. Its translation: CASSEYGHNLNEQFF.

The chain is built from TRBV10-2 and TRBJ2-7, with a tentative D call TRBD1 (5 bases). The CDR3 covers 13 residues. Looked up from germline, CDR1 is WSHSY and CDR2 is SAAADI. The V and J ends lost 3 bases and 6 bases respectively, with 12 bases between them. In DNA form, the CDR3 reads TGCGCCAGCAGTGAACAGGCACCATGCGAGCAGTACTTC. This gives the protein CASSEQAPCEQYF.

This clonotype was counted only a few times. The V gene is TRBV5-1, the J gene TRBJ2-4; D is perhaps TRBD1 or TRBD2 (6 bases each). In germline, CDR1 is SGHRS, CDR2 YFSETQ. Trimming pared 0 bases from V and 2 bases from J, leaving 12 bases between. The CDR3 covers 16 residues. CDR3 sequence reads: CASSLAPGATKNIQYF. The CDR3, as DNA: TGCGCCAGCAGCTTGGCCCCGGGGGCGACCAAAAACATTCAGTACTTC.

Only a few counts were recorded for this clonotype. The J gene is TRBJ2-7, the V gene TRBV6-6; the match to TRBD1 covers 8 bases. V lost 2 bases to trimming and J lost 1 base; unmatched junction nucleotides: 10. Germline CDR1 MNHNY, CDR2 SVGAGI (reference sequence). The CDR3 is 17 amino acids. The CDR3 loop is CASSYGGRTGGSYEQYF. CDR3 in DNA: TGTGCCAGCAGTTACGGTGGTCGTACAGGGGGTTCCTACGAGCAGTACTTC.

The V call is TRBV5-1, the J call TRBJ2-7; D unclear. Trimming removed 0 bases at V and 7 bases at J, with 14 bases between. This CDR3 spans 14 amino acids. In germline, CDR1 is SGHRS, CDR2 YFSETQ. CDR3 in DNA: TGCGCCAGCAGCTTGGGGTCCACCCTTCAGGAGCAGTACTTC. Translation: CASSLGSTLQEQYF. The complete variable domain, with remaining parts taken from reference TRBV5-1 and TRBJ2-7, reads KAGVTQTPRYLIKTRGQQVTLSCSPISGHRSVSWYQQTPGQGLQFLFEYFSETQRNKGNFPGRFSGRQFSNSRSEMNVSTLELGDSALYLCASSLGSTLQEQYFGPGTRLTVT.

The chain recombines TRBV10-3 with TRBJ2-3, with 7 nucleotides matching TRBD2. Trimming took 4 bases from V and 5 from J; bases not matched to a gene: 3. This CDR3 is 13 amino acids long. Germline V CDR1 and CDR2: ENHRY, SYGVKD. DNA for the CDR3: TGTGCCATCAGTGTAGCGGGCGGAGATACGCAGTATTTT. It translates to CAISVAGGDTQYF.

V and J are TRBV29-1 and TRBJ2-4; D perhaps matches TRBD2 (6 bases). Trimming cost V 6 bases and J 3 bases, with 15 bases left between them. Germline V gene lookup returns CDR1 SQVTM and CDR2 ANQGSEA. This CDR3 is built from 14 residues. The CDR3 here is CSVKEGGVKNIQYF. In DNA form, the CDR3 reads TGCAGCGTAAAGGAGGGCGGGGTCAAAAACATTCAGTACTTC.

The chain carries TRBV7-2 and TRBJ2-3; D may be TRBD2 (6 bases). Trimming pared 5 bases from V and 8 bases from J, leaving 17 bases between. Germline V gene data show CDR1 as SGHTA and CDR2 as FQGNSA. This CDR3 has 14 residues. The CDR3 reads CASSPGPSDGTQYF. Written as DNA, the CDR3 is TGTGCCAGCAGCCCGGGACCTAGCGACGGTACGCAGTATTTT. Based on the CDR3 plus reference TRBV7-2 and TRBJ2-3, the full variable domain is GAGVSQSPSNKVTEKGKDVELRCDPISGHTALYWYRQSLGQGLEFLIYFQGNSAPDKSGLPSDRFSAERTGGSVSTLTIQRTQQEDSAVYLCASSPGPSDGTQYFGPGTRLTVL.